This T cell receptor (beta chain) was recorded in a study of OX40 agonist ivuxolimab in advanced cancers. Study in general: Patients with hepatocellular carcinoma, melanoma, renal cell or head and neck cancer made up the dose-escalation patients. From about 23 to 85 years was the age range, with a mean of about 56 years, and about 78% were male. The study, taken as a whole, reports: Certain nonresponding patients likewise had low normalized T-cell clonal expansion.

Sequencing was performed with immunoSEQ multiplex PCR; in TCRdb, only in-frame clones are kept and a portion is missing. The sample contains around 97,000 clones, 86% of which appear only once. With regard to this clone: The antigen remains undetermined.

Germline V gene data show CDR1 as SGHAT and CDR2 as FQDESV (reference sequence). The CDR3 extends over 14 amino acids. Trimming removed 4 bases at V and 6 bases at J, with 15 bases between. The sequences come from CD4+ or CD8+ T cells sorted from blood, collected in a trial of the OX40 agonist ivuxolimab. The receptor's source is an adult with an advanced solid tumor such as melanoma, head and neck, liver or kidney cancer. The J gene is TRBJ1-2, the V gene TRBV11-1; D is possibly TRBD1 (5 bases). DNA for the CDR3: TGTGCCAGCAGCTCTCTCCGGCCGGGGGATGGCTACACCTTC. This translates into CASSSLRPGDGYTF.